This T cell receptor (beta chain) derives from a study of OX40 agonist ivuxolimab in advanced cancers. As for the study in general: Those treated in dose escalation had hepatocellular carcinoma, melanoma, renal cell cancer or head and neck cancer.

V lost 3 bases, J lost 10 bases, and 10 bases lay in between. The CDR3 extends over 13 amino acids. In germline, CDR1 is LNHDA, CDR2 SQIVND (reference sequence). A note on this clone: Antigen: not known.

Broader study findings: At 0.1 to 3.0 mg/kg, CD4+ and CD8+ blood T cells expanded clonally by week 6.

Only in-frame clones appear in the TCRdb table, and some are missing; sequencing was by immunoSEQ multiplex PCR. Of fewer than 90,000 clones listed, around 89% are singletons. The sequence was collected from an adult with an advanced solid tumor such as melanoma, head and neck, liver or kidney cancer. The rearrangement uses TRBV19 and TRBJ1-6; D call uncertain. Sequenced here: CD4+ or CD8+ T cells sorted from blood, sampled in a trial of the OX40 agonist ivuxolimab. The CDR3, as DNA: TGTGCCAGTAGTATCTTCGGGCAGTCACCCCTCCACTTT. Amino acids: CASSIFGQSPLHF.